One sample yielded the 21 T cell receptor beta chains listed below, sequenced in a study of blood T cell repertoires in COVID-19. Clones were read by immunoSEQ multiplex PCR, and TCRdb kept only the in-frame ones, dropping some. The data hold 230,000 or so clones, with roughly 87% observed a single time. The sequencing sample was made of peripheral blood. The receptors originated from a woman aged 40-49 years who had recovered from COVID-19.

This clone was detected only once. Written as DNA, the CDR3 is TGTGCCAGCAGCTGGGACGTGGGGGGGAGGACCCAGTACTTC. This encodes CASSWDVGGRTQYF. V usage is TRBV5-4 and J usage is TRBJ2-5; 7 nucleotides align to TRBD2. V gave up 3 bases and J gave up 7 bases; unmatched junction bases: 9. The length of the CDR3 is 14 residues. Germline V gene data show CDR1 as SGHNT and CDR2 as YYREEE (reference sequence).

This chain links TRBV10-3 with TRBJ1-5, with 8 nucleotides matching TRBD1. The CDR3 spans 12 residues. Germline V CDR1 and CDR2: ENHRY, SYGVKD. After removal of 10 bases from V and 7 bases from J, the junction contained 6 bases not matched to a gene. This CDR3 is CATATGDQPQHF. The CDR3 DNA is TGTGCCACGGCGACAGGGGACCAGCCCCAGCATTTT.

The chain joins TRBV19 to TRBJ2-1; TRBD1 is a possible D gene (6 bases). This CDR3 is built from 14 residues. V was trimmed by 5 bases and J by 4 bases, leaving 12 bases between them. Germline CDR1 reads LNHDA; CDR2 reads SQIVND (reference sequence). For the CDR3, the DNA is TGTGCCAGTAGTCCCGCCGGGACATACAATGAGCAGTTCTTC. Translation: CASSPAGTYNEQFF.

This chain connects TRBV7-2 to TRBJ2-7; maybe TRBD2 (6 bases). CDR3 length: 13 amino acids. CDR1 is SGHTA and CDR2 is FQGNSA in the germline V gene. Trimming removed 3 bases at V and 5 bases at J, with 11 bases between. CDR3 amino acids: CASSFRESNEQYV. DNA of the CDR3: TGTGCCAGCAGCTTCCGGGAGTCTAACGAGCAGTACGTC.

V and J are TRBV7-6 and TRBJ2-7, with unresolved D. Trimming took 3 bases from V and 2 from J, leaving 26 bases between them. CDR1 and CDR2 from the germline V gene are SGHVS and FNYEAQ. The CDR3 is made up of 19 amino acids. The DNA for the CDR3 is TGTGCCAGCAGCTTCTTGGGTCGGGTGTCCTACTCCTACGCCTACGAGCAGTACGTC. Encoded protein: CASSFLGRVSYSYAYEQYV.

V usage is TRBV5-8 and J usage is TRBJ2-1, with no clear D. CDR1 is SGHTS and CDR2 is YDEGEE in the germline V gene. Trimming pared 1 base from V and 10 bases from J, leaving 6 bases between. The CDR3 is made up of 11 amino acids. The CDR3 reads CASSLIGEQFF. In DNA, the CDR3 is TGTGCCAGCAGCTTGATCGGGGAGCAGTTCTTC. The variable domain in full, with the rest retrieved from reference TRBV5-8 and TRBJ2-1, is EAGVTQSPTHLIKTRGQQATLRCSPISGHTSVYWYQQALGLGLQFLLWYDEGEERNRGNFPPRFSGRQFPNYSSELNVNALELEDSALYLCASSLIGEQFFGPGTRLTVL.

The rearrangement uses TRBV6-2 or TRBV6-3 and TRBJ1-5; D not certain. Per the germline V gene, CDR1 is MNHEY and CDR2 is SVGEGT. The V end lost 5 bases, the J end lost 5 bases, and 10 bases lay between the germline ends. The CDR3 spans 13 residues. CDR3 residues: CASSLLRDQPQHF. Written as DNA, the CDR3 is TGTGCCAGCAGTCTCCTGAGGGATCAGCCCCAGCATTTT.

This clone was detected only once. The CDR3 protein is CASSNINTGELFF. The CDR3 DNA reads as TGTGCCAGCAGTAATATTAACACCGGGGAGCTGTTTTTT. The V call is TRBV25-1, the J call TRBJ2-2; unclear D gene. V lost 5 bases and J 2 bases, leaving 6 bases between the germline ends. The CDR3 totals 13 residues. CDR1 and CDR2 from the germline V gene are MGHDK and SYGVNS.

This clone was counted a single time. In DNA form, the CDR3 reads TGTGCCAGCAGCTCAAAACAGGGGGTAAGGAATTCACCCCTCCACTTT. Its protein product is CASSSKQGVRNSPLHF. The genes are TRBV3-1 (or the pseudogene TRBV3-2) and TRBJ1-6; 8 bases match TRBD1. The germline CDR1 and CDR2 sequences are LGHDT and YNNKEL (reference sequence). The CDR3 extends over 16 amino acids. The V segment lost 5 bases and the J segment 7 bases; nucleotides outside the gene matches: 10.

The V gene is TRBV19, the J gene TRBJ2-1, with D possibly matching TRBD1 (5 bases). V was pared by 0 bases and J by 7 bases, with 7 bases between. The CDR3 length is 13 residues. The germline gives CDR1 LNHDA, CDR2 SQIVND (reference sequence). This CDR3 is CASSIDRANEQFF. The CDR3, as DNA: TGTGCCAGTAGTATAGACAGGGCGAATGAGCAGTTCTTC.

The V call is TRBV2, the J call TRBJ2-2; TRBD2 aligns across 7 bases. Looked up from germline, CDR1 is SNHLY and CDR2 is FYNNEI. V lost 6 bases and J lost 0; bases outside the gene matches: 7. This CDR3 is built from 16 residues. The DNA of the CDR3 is TGTGCCAGCAGAGAAATTCTAGCGGCGAACACCGGGGAGCTGTTTTTT. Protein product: CASREILAANTGELFF. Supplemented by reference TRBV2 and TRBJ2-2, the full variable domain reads EPEVTQTPSHQVTQMGQEVILRCVPISNHLYFYWYRQILGQKVEFLVSFYNNEISEKSEIFDDQFSVERPDGSNFTLKIRSTKLEDSAMYFCASREILAANTGELFFGEGSRLTVL.

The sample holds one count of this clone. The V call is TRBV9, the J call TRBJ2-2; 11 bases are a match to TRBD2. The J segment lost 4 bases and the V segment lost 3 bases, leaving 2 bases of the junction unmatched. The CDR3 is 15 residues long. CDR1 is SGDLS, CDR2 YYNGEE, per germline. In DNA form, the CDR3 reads TGTGCCAGCAGCGCCGGACTAGCGGGCACCGGGGAGCTGTTTTTT. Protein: CASSAGLAGTGELFF.

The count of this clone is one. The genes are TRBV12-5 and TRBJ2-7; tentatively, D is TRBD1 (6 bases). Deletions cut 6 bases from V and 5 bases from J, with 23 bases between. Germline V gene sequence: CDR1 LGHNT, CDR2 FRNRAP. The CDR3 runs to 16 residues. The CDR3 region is CASGTALTGWLDEQYF. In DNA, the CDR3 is TGTGCTAGTGGCACCGCCCTAACAGGGTGGCTAGACGAGCAGTACTTC.

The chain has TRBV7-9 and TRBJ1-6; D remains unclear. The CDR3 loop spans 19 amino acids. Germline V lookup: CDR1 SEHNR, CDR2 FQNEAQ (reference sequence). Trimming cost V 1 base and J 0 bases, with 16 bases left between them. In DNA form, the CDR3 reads TGTGCCAGCAGCTTAGTTGTCAGACTAGGAAGCTCCTATAATTCACCCCTCCACTTT. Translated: CASSLVVRLGSSYNSPLHF. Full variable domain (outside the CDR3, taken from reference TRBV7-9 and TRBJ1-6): DTGVSQNPRHKITKRGQNVTFRCDPISEHNRLYWYRQTLGQGPEFLTYFQNEAQLEKSRLLSDRFSAERPKGSFSTLEIQRTEQGDSAMYLCASSLVVRLGSSYNSPLHFGNGTRLTVT.

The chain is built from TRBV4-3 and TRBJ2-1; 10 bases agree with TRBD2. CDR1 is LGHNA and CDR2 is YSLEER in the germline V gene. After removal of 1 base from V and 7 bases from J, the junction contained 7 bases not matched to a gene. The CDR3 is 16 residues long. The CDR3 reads CASSQVPAGGRNEQFF. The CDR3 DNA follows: TGCGCCAGCAGCCAAGTACCAGCGGGAGGGCGGAATGAGCAGTTCTTC.

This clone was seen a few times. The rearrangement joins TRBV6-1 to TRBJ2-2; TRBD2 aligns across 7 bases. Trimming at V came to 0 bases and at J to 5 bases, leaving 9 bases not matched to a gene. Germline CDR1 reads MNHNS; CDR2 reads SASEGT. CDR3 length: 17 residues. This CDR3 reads CASSEARGLVVTGELFF. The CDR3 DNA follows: TGTGCCAGCAGTGAAGCCCGTGGACTAGTCGTTACCGGGGAGCTGTTTTTT.

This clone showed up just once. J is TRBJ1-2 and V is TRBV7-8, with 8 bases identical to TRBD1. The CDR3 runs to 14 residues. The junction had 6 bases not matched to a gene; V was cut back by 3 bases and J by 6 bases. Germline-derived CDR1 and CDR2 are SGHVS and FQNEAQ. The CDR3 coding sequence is TGTGCCAGCAGCTTCGGGGACAGGTTGGATGGCTACACCTTC. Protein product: CASSFGDRLDGYTF.

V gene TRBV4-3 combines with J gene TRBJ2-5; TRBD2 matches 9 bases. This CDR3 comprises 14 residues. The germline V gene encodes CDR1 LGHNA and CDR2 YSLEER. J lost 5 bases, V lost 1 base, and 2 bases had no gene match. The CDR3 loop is CASSQGLAGETQYF. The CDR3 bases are TGCGCCAGCAGCCAAGGGCTAGCGGGGGAGACCCAGTACTTC.

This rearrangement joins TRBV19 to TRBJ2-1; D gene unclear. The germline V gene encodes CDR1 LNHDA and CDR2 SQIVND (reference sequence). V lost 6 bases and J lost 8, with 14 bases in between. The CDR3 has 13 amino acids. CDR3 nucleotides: TGTGCCAGTAGGCACTTATCCCGCGATGAGCAGTTCTTC. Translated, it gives CASRHLSRDEQFF. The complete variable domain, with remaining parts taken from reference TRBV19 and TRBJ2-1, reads DGGITQSPKYLFRKEGQNVTLSCEQNLNHDAMYWYRQDPGQGLRLIYYSQIVNDFQKGDIAEGYSVSREKKESFPLTVTSAQKNPTAFYLCASRHLSRDEQFFGPGTRLTVL.

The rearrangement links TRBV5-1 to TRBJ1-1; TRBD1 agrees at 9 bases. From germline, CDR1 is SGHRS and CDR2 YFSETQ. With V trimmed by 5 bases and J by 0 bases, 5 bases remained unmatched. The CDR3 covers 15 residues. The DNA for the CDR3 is TGCGCCAGCAGTTCCGGGACAGGGTTGAACACTGAAGCTTTCTTT. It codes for CASSSGTGLNTEAFF.

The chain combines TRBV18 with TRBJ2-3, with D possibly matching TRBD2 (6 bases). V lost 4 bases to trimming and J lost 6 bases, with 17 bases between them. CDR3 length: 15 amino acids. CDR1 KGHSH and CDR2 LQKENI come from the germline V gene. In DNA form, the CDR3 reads TGTGCCAGCTCACTACTAGCTCCGGATGTGGATACGCAGTATTTT. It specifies CASSLLAPDVDTQYF.